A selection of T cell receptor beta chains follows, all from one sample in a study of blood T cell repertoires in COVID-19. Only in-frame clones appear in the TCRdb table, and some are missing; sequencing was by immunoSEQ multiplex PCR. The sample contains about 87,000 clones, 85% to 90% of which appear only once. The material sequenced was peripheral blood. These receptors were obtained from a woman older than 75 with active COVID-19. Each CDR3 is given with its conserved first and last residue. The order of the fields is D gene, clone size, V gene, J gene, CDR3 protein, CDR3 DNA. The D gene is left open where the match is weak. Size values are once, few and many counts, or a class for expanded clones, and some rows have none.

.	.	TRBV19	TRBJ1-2	CASTTNGGNYGYTF	TGTGCCAGTACCACCAACGGGGGAAACTATGGCTACACCTTC
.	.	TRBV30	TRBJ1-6	CAWRRSYNSPLHF	TGTGCCTGGAGACGGAGCTATAATTCACCCCTCCACTTT
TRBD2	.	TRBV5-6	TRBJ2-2	CASSFRLAGYTGELFF	TGTGCCAGCAGTTTCCGACTAGCGGGATATACCGGGGAGCTGTTTTTT
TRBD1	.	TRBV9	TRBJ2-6	CASSSIGGPFRANVLTF	TGTGCCAGCAGCTCAATAGGGGGCCCTTTTAGGGCCAACGTCCTGACTTTC
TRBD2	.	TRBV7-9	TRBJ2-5	CASSQPGGTSGSQAQYF	TGTGCCAGCAGCCAGCCGGGCGGGACTAGCGGGAGTCAGGCCCAGTACTTC
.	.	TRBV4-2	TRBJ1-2	CASSLGRGAGGYTF	TGTGCCAGCAGCCTGGGACGGGGGGCGGGTGGCTACACCTTC
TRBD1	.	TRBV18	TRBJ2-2	CASSPLMPGQGTGELFF	TGTGCCAGCTCACCACTAATGCCGGGACAGGGCACCGGGGAGCTGTTTTTT
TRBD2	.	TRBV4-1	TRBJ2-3	CASSQGLAGGKSTQYF	TGCGCCAGCAGCCAAGGACTAGCGGGAGGGAAGAGTACGCAGTATTTT
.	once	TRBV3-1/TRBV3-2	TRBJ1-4	CASSRSEERGREKLFF	TGTGCCAGCAGCCGATCCGAAGAACGGGGAAGGGAAAAACTGTTTTTT
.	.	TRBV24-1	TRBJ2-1	CATELGREQFF	TGTGCCACCGAGCTGGGCCGGGAGCAGTTCTTC
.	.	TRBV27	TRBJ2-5	CASSFTGETQYF	TGTGCCAGCAGTTTTACAGGGGAGACCCAGTACTTC
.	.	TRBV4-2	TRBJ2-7	CASSQDRGEQYF	TGTGCCAGCAGCCAAGATCGCGGCGAGCAGTACTTC
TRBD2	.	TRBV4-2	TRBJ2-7	CASSQGTSGPYEQYF	TGTGCCAGCAGCCAAGGGACTAGCGGCCCCTACGAGCAGTACTTC
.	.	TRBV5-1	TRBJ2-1	CASSLDPGERNEQFF	TGCGCCAGCAGCTTGGATCCGGGAGAAAGGAATGAGCAGTTCTTC
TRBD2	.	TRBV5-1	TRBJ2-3	CASSSGGRETDTQYF	TGCGCCAGCAGCTCCGGCGGGAGGGAAACAGATACGCAGTATTTT
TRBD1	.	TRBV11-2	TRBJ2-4	CASSSRQGSGMAKNIQYF	TGTGCCAGCAGCTCCAGACAGGGCAGTGGGATGGCCAAAAACATTCAGTACTTC
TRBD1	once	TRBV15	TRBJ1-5	CATSRDGTGVGQPQHF	TGTGCCACCAGCAGAGACGGGACAGGGGTGGGTCAGCCCCAGCATTTT
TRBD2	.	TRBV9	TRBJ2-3	CASSVASGGTDTQYF	TGTGCCAGCAGCGTAGCTAGCGGCGGCACAGATACGCAGTATTTT
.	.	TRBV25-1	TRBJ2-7	CALTTSSDPREQYF	TGTGCCTTAACGACGTCTAGCGACCCTCGCGAGCAGTACTTC
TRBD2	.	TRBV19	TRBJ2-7	CASSNWGLAGSSYEQYF	TGTGCCAGTAGTAACTGGGGGCTAGCGGGAAGCTCCTACGAGCAGTACTTC
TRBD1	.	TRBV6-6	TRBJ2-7	CASSDTGTGGDEQYF	TGTGCCAGCAGCGACACCGGGACAGGGGGCGACGAGCAGTACTTC
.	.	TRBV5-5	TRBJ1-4	CASSANSATNEKLFF	TGTGCCAGCAGTGCAAACAGTGCAACTAATGAAAAACTGTTTTTT
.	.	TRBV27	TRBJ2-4	CASSSLTGRLYF	TGTGCCAGCAGTTCACTGACTGGGAGGTTGTACTTC
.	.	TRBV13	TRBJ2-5	CASSPGEALGETQYF	TGTGCCAGCAGTCCCGGGGAGGCCTTAGGAGAGACCCAGTACTTC
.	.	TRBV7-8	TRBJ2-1	CASSSQTGSSYNEQFF	TGTGCCAGCAGCTCTCAGACTGGGAGCTCCTACAATGAGCAGTTCTTC
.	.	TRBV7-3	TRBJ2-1	CASSLNGNRAYNEQFF	TGTGCCAGCAGCTTAAACGGAAACAGAGCCTACAATGAGCAGTTCTTC
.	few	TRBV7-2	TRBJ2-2	CASSPRRDTGELFF	TGTGCCAGCAGCCCCAGACGGGACACCGGGGAGCTGTTTTTT
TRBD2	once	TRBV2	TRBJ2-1	CASSDPGLAATGNEQFF	TGTGCCAGCAGTGATCCGGGACTAGCGGCCACTGGCAATGAGCAGTTCTTC
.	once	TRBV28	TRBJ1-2	CASTPGGRRGYGYTF	TGTGCCAGCACTCCCGGGGGGCGGAGGGGCTATGGCTACACCTTC
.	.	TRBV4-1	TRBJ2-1	CASSQGDTDTYNEQFF	TGCGCCAGCAGCCAAGGAGACACGGATACCTACAATGAGCAGTTCTTC
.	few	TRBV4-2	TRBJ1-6	CASSRERNSPLHF	TGTGCCAGCAGCCGCGAGAGGAACTCACCCCTCCACTTT
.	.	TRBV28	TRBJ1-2	CASSGQSNGYTF	TGTGCCAGCAGTGGACAGTCCAATGGCTACACCTTC
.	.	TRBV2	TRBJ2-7	CASSEEGDPAYEQYF	TGTGCCAGCAGTGAAGAGGGGGACCCCGCCTACGAGCAGTACTTC
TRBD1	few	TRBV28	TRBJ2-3	CASSLGETGFVADTQYF	TGTGCCAGCAGTTTAGGGGAGACAGGGTTCGTGGCAGATACGCAGTATTTT
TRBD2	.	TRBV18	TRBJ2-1	CASSSFSGSPPNEQFF	TGTGCCAGCTCTTCCTTTAGCGGGAGTCCGCCCAATGAGCAGTTCTTC
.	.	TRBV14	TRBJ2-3	CASSPVSSTDTQYF	TGTGCCAGCAGCCCGGTCTCTAGCACAGATACGCAGTATTTT
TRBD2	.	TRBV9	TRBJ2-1	CASSALSGRARNEQFF	TGTGCCAGCAGCGCCCTTAGCGGGAGGGCACGGAATGAGCAGTTCTTC
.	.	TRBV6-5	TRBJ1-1	CASSRGGHMNTEAFF	TGTGCCAGCAGTAGGGGGGGCCACATGAACACTGAAGCTTTCTTT
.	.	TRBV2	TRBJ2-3	CASSAWAGGLLNTDTQYF	TGTGCCAGCAGCGCTTGGGCCGGCGGACTGCTAAACACAGATACGCAGTATTTT
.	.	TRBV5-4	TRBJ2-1	CASSMDSYNEQFF	TGTGCCAGCAGCATGGACAGCTACAATGAGCAGTTCTTC
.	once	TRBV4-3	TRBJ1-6	CASSQDRCSPLHF	TGCGCCAGCAGCCAAGATCGGTGTTCACCCCTCCACTTT
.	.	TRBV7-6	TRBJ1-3	CASSPRAASGNTIYF	TGTGCCAGCAGCCCCAGGGCAGCCTCTGGAAACACCATATATTTT
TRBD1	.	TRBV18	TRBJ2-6	CASSRDRGLNGANVLTF	TGTGCCAGCTCTCGGGACAGGGGATTAAATGGGGCCAACGTCCTGACTTTC
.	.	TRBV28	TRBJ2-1	CASSLRRDHNEQFF	TGTGCCAGCAGTTTAAGGCGGGACCACAATGAGCAGTTCTTC
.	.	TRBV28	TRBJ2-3	CASSFGGGFTDTQYF	TGTGCCAGCAGTTTCGGAGGCGGTTTCACAGATACGCAGTATTTT
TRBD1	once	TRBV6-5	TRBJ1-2	CASRSGQGVIGYTF	TGTGCCAGCCGGTCGGGACAGGGGGTGATTGGCTACACCTTC
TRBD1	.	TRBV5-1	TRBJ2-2	CASSPGTVLDGELFF	TGCGCCAGCAGCCCGGGGACAGTTCTTGACGGGGAGCTGTTTTTT
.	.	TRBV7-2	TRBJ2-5	CASSEQETQYF	TGTGCCAGCAGCGAGCAAGAGACCCAGTACTTC
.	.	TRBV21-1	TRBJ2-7	CASSIHSTGTGGCYEQYF	TGTGCCAGCAGCATTCACTCGACCGGGACAGGGGGCTGCTACGAGCAGTACTTC
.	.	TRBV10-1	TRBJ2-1	CASPRGGSQFF	TGCGCCAGCCCGAGAGGCGGGTCGCAGTTCTTC
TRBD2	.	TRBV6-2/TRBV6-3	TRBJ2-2	CASSYVASGIRTGELFF	TGTGCCAGCAGTTACGTGGCTAGCGGGATCCGTACCGGGGAGCTGTTTTTT
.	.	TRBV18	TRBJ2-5	CASSPLEETQYF	TGTGCCAGCTCACCATTAGAAGAGACCCAGTACTTC
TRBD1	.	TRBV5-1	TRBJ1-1	CASSPYGQVPTEAFF	TGCGCCAGCAGCCCCTATGGACAGGTTCCTACTGAAGCTTTCTTT
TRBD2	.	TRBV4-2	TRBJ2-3	CASSQGIEREWADTQYF	TGTGCCAGCAGCCAAGGGATCGAGCGGGAGTGGGCAGATACGCAGTATTTT
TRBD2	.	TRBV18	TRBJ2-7	CASSPLGTSGRIYEQYF	TGTGCCAGCTCTCCTCTAGGGACTAGCGGGAGAATTTACGAGCAGTACTTC